This is a list of T cell receptor beta chains from one sample in a study of cytomegalovirus exposure and HLA in healthy donors. This table comes from immunoSEQ multiplex PCR, and its TCRdb copy is limited to in-frame clones, with some not included. The table lists fewer than 200,000 clones, roughly 80% of them singletons. Source material: PBMCs. The receptors derive from a woman younger than 30 in good health and CMV-seropositive. Both conserved end residues are part of each CDR3. D genes are given only for firm matches. A row's size may be missing; if present it is once, few, many or a size class.

TRBJ1-4 | TRBV7-9 | NA | NA | TGTGCCAGCAGCTTAGCCAATGAGGGCGAAAAACTGTTTTTT | CASSLANEGEKLFF
TRBJ2-3 | TRBV6-1 | NA | TRBD2 | TGTGCCACCGGACCGGGACTAGCGTCAGATACGCAGTATTTT | CATGPGLASDTQYF
TRBJ2-3 | TRBV6-5 | once | TRBD2 | TGTGCCACGAAGCGGGGGGGCCGAGATACGCAGTATTTT | CATKRGGRDTQYF
TRBJ1-6 | TRBV5-8 | NA | NA | TGTGCCAGCATGGGCCGGCAGAGTAATTCACCCCTCCACTTT | CASMGRQSNSPLHF
TRBJ2-3 | TRBV28 | NA | NA | TGTGCCAGCAGTTTGGAGGGGGCAGGCACAGATACGCAGTATTTT | CASSLEGAGTDTQYF
TRBJ2-3 | TRBV2 | NA | NA | TGTGCCAGCAACAGGGCTAGCACAGATACGCAGTATTTT | CASNRASTDTQYF
TRBJ1-2 | TRBV4-2 | NA | NA | TGTGCCAGCAGCCAAGACACAAAGAACTATGGCTACACCTTC | CASSQDTKNYGYTF
TRBJ2-3 | TRBV29-1 | NA | TRBD2 | TGCAGCGTTGTAGGGACTAGCGCAAATACGCAGTATTTT | CSVVGTSANTQYF
TRBJ2-7 | TRBV11-2 | few | TRBD1 | TGTGCCAGCAGGTCGGGACAGGCCTCCTACGAGCAGTACTTC | CASRSGQASYEQYF
TRBJ2-1 | TRBV4-1 | NA | NA | TGCGCCAGCAGCCAAGTACGGGGTTACAATGAGCAGTTCTTC | CASSQVRGYNEQFF
TRBJ1-1 | TRBV6-4 | few | TRBD1 | TGTGCCAGCAGTGGCGGACAGGGACGGGGGAACACTGAAGCTTTCTTT | CASSGGQGRGNTEAFF
TRBJ1-4 | TRBV30 | NA | NA | TGTGCCTGGAGTGTAGGCCTTGCGGGAACTAATGAAAAACTGTTTTTT | CAWSVGLAGTNEKLFF
TRBJ2-7 | TRBV2 | NA | NA | TGTGCCAGCAGGGCACAACCTTACGAGCAGTACTTC | CASRAQPYEQYF
TRBJ2-6 | TRBV30 | NA | NA | TGTGCCTGGAGTGACTTCTACTCTGGGGCCAACGTCCTGACTTTC | CAWSDFYSGANVLTF
TRBJ2-2 | TRBV11-1 | NA | TRBD2 | TGTGCCAGCAGCTGGACTAGCGGGGGGGCCGGCGGGGAGCTGTTTTTT | CASSWTSGGAGGELFF
TRBJ1-4 | TRBV6-1 | NA | TRBD1 | TGTGCCAGCAGGGAGGGACAGAGGAATGAAAAACTGTTTTTT | CASREGQRNEKLFF
TRBJ2-5 | TRBV29-1 | NA | NA | TGCAGCGTCGTCGACAGGCGAGAGACCCAGTACTTC | CSVVDRRETQYF
TRBJ1-5 | TRBV27 | few | TRBD1 | TGTGCCAGCACTTCCACGACAGGGCGCCAGCCCCAGCATTTC | CASTSTTGRQPQHF
TRBJ2-5 | TRBV4-3 | NA | TRBD2 | TGCGCCAGCAGCCAAGACCTAGCGGGGCCAGAGACCCAGTACTTC | CASSQDLAGPETQYF
TRBJ2-2 | TRBV5-1 | NA | NA | TGCGCCAGCAGCTTCTATGGGACACTGAACACCGGGGAGCTGTTTTTT | CASSFYGTLNTGELFF
TRBJ2-3 | TRBV27 | NA | TRBD2 | TGTGCCAGCCGGGGGAGGGTCCCAGCGAACACAGATACGCAGTATTTT | CASRGRVPANTDTQYF
TRBJ1-6 | TRBV11-3 | NA | NA | TGTGCCAGCAGCTTAGCAGAAGATAATTCACCCCTCCACTTT | CASSLAEDNSPLHF
TRBJ2-3 | TRBV5-1 | NA | TRBD2 | TGCGCCAGCAGCTTGGTTACAGCGGGGGGGCTTAAAGATACGCAGTATTTT | CASSLVTAGGLKDTQYF
TRBJ2-3 | TRBV7-8 | NA | NA | TGTGCCAGCAGCTTAGCGGGAGGGGGGCGCACAGATACGCAGTATTTT | CASSLAGGGRTDTQYF
TRBJ1-1 | TRBV7-3 | NA | TRBD1 | TGTGCCAGCAGTCGTGGACAGGGCGTGAACACTGAAGCTTTCTTT | CASSRGQGVNTEAFF
TRBJ1-6 | TRBV28 | NA | NA | TGTGCCAGCCGAATGGGAGGGACTGACTCACCCCTCCACTTT | CASRMGGTDSPLHF
TRBJ2-1 | TRBV11-3 | NA | NA | TGTGCCAGCAGCCCCACGGGAAATGAGCAGTTCTTC | CASSPTGNEQFF
TRBJ2-7 | TRBV5-4 | NA | TRBD2 | TGTGCCAGCAGCCCTAGCGGGGGGGCCCGTGAGCAGTACTTC | CASSPSGGAREQYF
TRBJ2-7 | TRBV11-2 | NA | NA | TGTGCCAGCAGCTCCAACCACAGGGGACTCACGGGCGAGCAGTACTTC | CASSSNHRGLTGEQYF
TRBJ1-2 | TRBV4-2 | NA | NA | TGTGCCAGCAGCCAACAATCCCCACAAGATGGCTACACCTTC | CASSQQSPQDGYTF
TRBJ1-1 | TRBV5-4 | NA | NA | TGTGCCAGCAGCTTGGACAGGGACCAGAACACTGAAGCTTTCTTT | CASSLDRDQNTEAFF
TRBJ2-7 | TRBV7-2 | NA | NA | TGTGCCAGCAGCTCCACCCGGGACTTACTCTACGAGCAGTACTTC | CASSSTRDLLYEQYF
TRBJ2-6 | TRBV5-6 | once | NA | TGTGCCAGCAGCTGGTTACAGGCCTCTGGGGCCAACGTCCTGACTTTC | CASSWLQASGANVLTF
TRBJ1-1 | TRBV2 | NA | NA | TGTGCCAGCAGTGAACGGGTGATGAACACTGAAGCTTTCTTT | CASSERVMNTEAFF
TRBJ1-1 | TRBV7-6 | NA | TRBD1 | TGTGCCAGCAGCTTAGAGGGACAGTACACTGAAGCTTTCTTT | CASSLEGQYTEAFF
TRBJ1-1 | TRBV7-9 | NA | TRBD1 | TGTGCCTCCCCGGGAAAGGGGGCAAAAGCTTTCTTT | CASPGKGAKAFF
TRBJ2-7 | TRBV4-3 | NA | TRBD1 | TGCGCCAGCAGCGTCCGGACAGGGGAATCCCTCGAGCAGTACTTC | CASSVRTGESLEQYF
TRBJ2-2 | TRBV11-2 | NA | NA | TGTGCCAGCAGCTCGGCAGTGCGGTCCACCGGGGAGCTGTTTTTT | CASSSAVRSTGELFF
TRBJ1-2 | TRBV28 | NA | NA | TGTGCCAGCAGTTCCTACCCACAGGGTTCTGGCTACACCTTC | CASSSYPQGSGYTF
TRBJ1-5 | TRBV2 | NA | NA | TGTGCCAGCAGTATTCGGACAGAACCTGGGCCCCAGCATTTT | CASSIRTEPGPQHF
TRBJ1-1 | TRBV19 | once | NA | TGTGCCAGTAGTGGGCACTCTCTGGGCACTGAAGCTTTCTTT | CASSGHSLGTEAFF
TRBJ2-3 | TRBV27 | NA | TRBD1 | TGTGCCAGCAGTTCTACAGTGGGGCAGGGGGCTACGACAGATACGCAGTATTTT | CASSSTVGQGATTDTQYF
TRBJ2-3 | TRBV11-3 | NA | TRBD1 | TGTGCCAGCAGCTTGGGAGACAGGGATGGCACAGATACGCAGTATTTT | CASSLGDRDGTDTQYF
TRBJ1-2 | TRBV6-1 | few | NA | TGTGCCAGCAGTGAAGCGCCAGGGTATGGCTACACCTTC | CASSEAPGYGYTF
TRBJ1-3 | TRBV28 | NA | NA | TGTGCCAGCAGTTCCGGGGATTTAGCTGGAAACACCATATATTTT | CASSSGDLAGNTIYF
TRBJ2-5 | TRBV15 | NA | TRBD2 | TGTGCCACCAGCTCACGTAGCGGGGTCCAAGAGACCCAGTACTTC | CATSSRSGVQETQYF
TRBJ1-3 | TRBV7-8 | NA | NA | TGTGCCAGCAGCTTAGCGCAGGGCACTGGAAACACCATATATTTT | CASSLAQGTGNTIYF
TRBJ1-5 | TRBV6-6 | NA | NA | TGTGCCAGCTTGGCCCTCCAGGGTTCAGAGCCCCAGCATTTT | CASLALQGSEPQHF
TRBJ2-5 | TRBV7-7 | NA | TRBD2 | TGTGCCAGCAGCTTATCATGGGGGGGAGGAGAGACCCAGTACTTC | CASSLSWGGGETQYF
TRBJ2-3 | TRBV7-8 | NA | TRBD2 | TGTGCCAGCAGCCCGGGGAGCGGGGTCACAGATACGCAGTATTTT | CASSPGSGVTDTQYF
TRBJ1-5 | TRBV19 | few | NA | TGTGCCAGTGCCTGGTTGGGGGGGGGTCAGCCCCAGCATTTT | CASAWLGGGQPQHF
TRBJ2-1 | TRBV4-1 | NA | TRBD2 | TGCGCCAGCAGCCCTCAAGGACTAGTCAATGAGCAGTTCTTC | CASSPQGLVNEQFF
TRBJ1-6 | TRBV7-9 | NA | NA | TGTGCCAGCAGCTTAGTTTCAACAGGGAGTTCACCCCTCCACTTT | CASSLVSTGSSPLHF